The T cell receptor beta chain described here comes from a study of early T cells in non-severe SARS-CoV-2 infection. Individual cDNA molecules carried attached unique molecular identifiers. A single record per CDR3 protein comes from TCRdb applying MiXCR to the 5' RACE reads. Among approximately 30,000 distinct CDR3 sequences, roughly 5.2% were seen once, and the ten largest hold roughly 20%. This clonotype was seen at least ten times. V lost 3 bases to trimming and J lost 6 bases; unmatched junction nucleotides: 2. The CDR3 runs 13 residues. Germline CDR1 is KGHSH and CDR2 is LQKENI. This sequence joins TRBV18 and TRBJ2-7, with 10 bases aligning to TRBD1. Sequenced input: whole blood. This receptor was obtained from an adult who was a healthcare worker with PCR-confirmed SARS-CoV-2 infection or an uninfected control (not recorded which). The CDR3 nucleotides are TGTGCCAGCTCACCCGGGACAGGGGCCGAGCAGTACTTC. Protein product: CASSPGTGAEQYF.